The 30 T cell receptor beta chains listed next were all sequenced from one sample in a study of vaccination and CD4 T cells after COVID-19. The treatment denotes: roughly 10-day PBMC culture with coronavirus spike peptide pools or control peptides (ViraFEST assay). Sequencing of DNA taken from cultured CD4+ T cells relied on the Oncomine TCR Beta short-read assay. One entry per CDR3 protein, called by TCRdb with MiXCR from the PCR reads. The sample holds roughly 17,000 distinct CDR3 sequences, around 50% seen once. Antigens of these TCRs are unknown. The specimen was CD4+ T cells from blood, cultured in vitro. The receptors here all came from a human donor who had recovered from COVID-19.

The chain has TRBV2 and TRBJ2-7; a weak D match, TRBD2 (6 bases). The V and J ends lost 2 bases and 1 base respectively, with 12 bases between them. Germline CDR1 is SNHLY and CDR2 is FYNNEI. The CDR3 extends over 15 amino acids. CDR3 amino acids: CASSEPSAVSYEQYF. CDR3 DNA: TGTGCCAGCAGTGAACCTAGCGCCGTTTCCTACGAGCAGTACTTC.

The chain uses TRBV29-1 and TRBJ2-1, with D tentatively TRBD2 (6 bases). The V gene lost 3 bases and the J gene lost 4 bases, with 10 bases spanning the gap. This CDR3 is built from 13 residues. Per the germline V gene, CDR1 is SQVTM and CDR2 is ANQGSEA. The CDR3 protein is CSVDREAYNEQFF. In DNA form, the CDR3 reads TGCAGCGTTGACAGGGAGGCGTACAATGAGCAGTTCTTC.

In its sample, this clonotype was seen a few times. The rearrangement links TRBV10-1 to TRBJ2-3, with D tentatively TRBD1 (5 bases). V was trimmed by 0 bases and J by 2 bases, leaving 9 bases between them. Germline CDR1 and CDR2: WNHNN and SYGVQD (reference sequence). There are 15 residues in the CDR3. As DNA, the CDR3 is TGCGCCAGCAGTGAGTCGGGGCACGCCACAGATACGCAGTATTTT. Translating gives CASSESGHATDTQYF.

In its sample, this clonotype was seen a few times. The chain carries TRBV20-1 and TRBJ2-1; 7 bases are shared with TRBD1. The CDR3 consists of 14 residues. With 5 bases clipped from V and 3 bases from J, the junction kept 7 bases outside the gene matches. Germline V gene data show CDR1 as DFQATT and CDR2 as SNEGSKA (reference sequence). The CDR3 sequence: CSAVDRVLYNEQFF. CDR3 DNA sequence: TGCAGTGCTGTTGACAGGGTCCTCTACAATGAGCAGTTCTTC.

This chain connects TRBV2 to TRBJ2-4; D may match TRBD1 or TRBD2 (6 bases each). The germline V and J ends were trimmed by 3 bases and 6 bases, with 12 bases remaining between them. The length of the CDR3 is 14 residues. Per germline, CDR1 SNHLY and CDR2 FYNNEI. The CDR3 protein is CASSDGGLINIQYF. The CDR3 bases are TGTGCCAGCAGTGATGGGGGGCTAATAAACATTCAGTACTTC. The full variable domain, rest sourced from reference TRBV2 and TRBJ2-4, is EPEVTQTPSHQVTQMGQEVILRCVPISNHLYFYWYRQILGQKVEFLVSFYNNEISEKSEIFDDQFSVERPDGSNFTLKIRSTKLEDSAMYFCASSDGGLINIQYFGAGTRLSVL.

The chain has TRBV20-1 and TRBJ1-1; possible D gene TRBD1, 6 bases. CDR3 length: 14 amino acids. Germline lookup yields CDR1 DFQATT and CDR2 SNEGSKA (reference sequence). Trimming stripped 3 bases from V and 1 base from J, with 12 bases between. CDR3 sequence reads: CSARTGGKNTEAFF. The DNA of the CDR3 is TGCAGTGCTAGGACAGGAGGAAAGAACACTGAAGCTTTCTTT.

This clonotype was observed a handful of times. This chain links TRBV20-1 with TRBJ1-3, with D maybe TRBD1 (6 bases). CDR1 is DFQATT and CDR2 is SNEGSKA in the germline V gene (reference sequence). The V and J ends lost 4 bases and 0 bases respectively, with 10 bases between them. The CDR3 sequence is 14 residues long. The chain's CDR3 is CSATGHHSGNTIYF. CDR3 sequence (DNA): TGCAGTGCTACGGGACATCACTCTGGAAACACCATATATTTT.

In its sample, this clonotype was seen a few times. The chain couples TRBV6-2 or TRBV6-3 to TRBJ1-1, with a weak D call TRBD1 (5 bases). Trimming pared 8 bases from V and 1 base from J, leaving 17 bases between. CDR3 length: 15 amino acids. Germline-derived CDR1 and CDR2 are MNHEY and SVGEGT. The CDR3 coding sequence is TGTGCCAGCTCTTCACGGGGGGGAAGGAACACTGAAGCTTTCTTT. Protein product: CASSSRGGRNTEAFF.

The chain combines TRBV6-1 with TRBJ2-1; 10 bases map to TRBD2. J was trimmed by 7 bases and V by 6 bases; bases with no gene match: 12. Germline CDR1 reads MNHNS; CDR2 reads SASEGT. There are 16 residues in the CDR3. In DNA, the CDR3 is TGTGCCAGCAGCGTAGGACTAGCGGATATCCTTAATGAGCAGTTCTTC. This gives the protein CASSVGLADILNEQFF.

V is TRBV24-1 and J is TRBJ2-1, with 11 nucleotides matching TRBD2. Trimming at V came to 2 bases and at J to 7 bases, leaving 9 bases not matched to a gene. Germline values: CDR1 KGHDR, CDR2 SFDVKD. The CDR3 runs 17 residues. The CDR3 spells CATSDSITSGRGNEQFF. The CDR3 DNA reads as TGTGCCACCAGTGATTCTATAACTAGCGGGAGAGGGAATGAGCAGTTCTTC.

The chain links TRBV20-1 to TRBJ2-3; 7 bases align to TRBD2. Germline CDR1 and CDR2: DFQATT and SNEGSKA (reference sequence). J gave up 2 bases and V 3 bases, and 5 bases lay outside the gene matches. This CDR3 has 14 residues. The CDR3 reads CSARGRGITDTQYF. The CDR3 DNA sequence: TGCAGTGCTAGGGGGCGGGGGATCACAGATACGCAGTATTTT.

The chain recombines TRBV28 with TRBJ2-7, with D uncertain. The CDR3 runs 13 residues. The germline V gene has CDR1 MDHEN and CDR2 SYDVKM. Trimming took off 2 bases at V and 2 bases at J, with 7 bases between the two ends. The CDR3 loop is CASSLAGPYEQYF. In nucleotides, the CDR3 is TGTGCCAGCAGTTTAGCAGGCCCCTACGAGCAGTACTTC.

A few counts support this clonotype. CDR3 amino acids: CASSPAQGLRETQYF. CDR3 DNA sequence: TGTGCCAGCAGTCCAGCCCAAGGCCTGAGGGAGACCCAGTACTTC. This chain uses TRBV6-2 or TRBV6-3 with TRBJ2-5; no clear D. Germline lookup yields CDR1 MNHEY and CDR2 SVGEGT. The CDR3 runs 15 residues. With 5 bases removed from V and 5 bases from J, the gap between germline ends came to 18 bases.

DNA of the CDR3: TGTGCCAGCAGCGAACGACTAGCTATTTACAATGAGCAGTTCTTC. Encoded protein: CASSERLAIYNEQFF. This chain uses TRBV7-3 with TRBJ2-1, with 7 bases lining up with TRBD2. The junction had 8 bases not matched to a gene; V was cut back by 5 bases and J by 4 bases. The CDR3 consists of 15 residues. From germline, CDR1 is SGHTA and CDR2 FQGTGA.

The V gene is TRBV6-1, the J gene TRBJ1-6, with D possibly TRBD1 on 5 matching bases. CDR1 is MNHNS and CDR2 is SASEGT in the germline V gene. V dropped 6 bases and J dropped 7 bases, with 10 bases sitting between them. The length of the CDR3 is 13 residues. CDR3 bases: TGTGCCAGCAGGACAGTAGCCAATTCACCCCTCCACTTT. It codes for CASRTVANSPLHF.

The J gene is TRBJ1-1, the V gene TRBV12-5, with D uncertain. This CDR3 has 18 amino acids. The germline gives CDR1 LGHNT, CDR2 FRNRAP. V dropped 1 base and J dropped 1 base, with 19 bases sitting between them. CDR3 region: CASGLADFMDRENTEAFF. CDR3 in DNA: TGTGCTAGTGGTTTGGCGGATTTTATGGACCGGGAGAACACTGAAGCTTTCTTT. The full variable domain, rest sourced from reference TRBV12-5 and TRBJ1-1, is DARVTQTPRHKVTEMGQEVTMRCQPILGHNTVFWYRQTMMQGLELLAYFRNRAPLDDSGMPKDRFSAEMPDATLATLKIQPSEPRDSAVYFCASGLADFMDRENTEAFFGQGTRLTVV.

The table lists this clonotype with a few counts. The chain joins TRBV27 to TRBJ1-5; 8 bases align to TRBD1. The trim removed 5 bases at V and 6 bases at J, leaving 9 bases unmatched. Germline V lookup: CDR1 MNHEY, CDR2 SMNVEV (reference sequence). The CDR3 contains 15 residues. The CDR3 region is CASSGGQGGFQPQHF. CDR3 nucleotides: TGTGCCAGCAGTGGCGGACAGGGAGGGTTTCAGCCCCAGCATTTT.

This clonotype was counted a few times. The chain employs TRBV20-1 and TRBJ1-5; 9 nucleotides agree with TRBD1. Germline CDR1 and CDR2: DFQATT and SNEGSKA (reference sequence). The CDR3 has 14 residues. Trimming cost V 6 bases and J 4 bases; bases outside gene matches: 7. Written as DNA, the CDR3 is TGCAGTGCCACGGACAGGGGACGTAATCAGCCCCAGCATTTT. This codes for CSATDRGRNQPQHF.

The rearrangement uses TRBV20-1 and TRBJ1-5, with D possibly being TRBD1 (5 bases). Germline V gene data show CDR1 as DFQATT and CDR2 as SNEGSKA (reference sequence). V was shortened by 6 bases and J by 0 bases, with 18 bases between the two germline ends. The CDR3 runs 16 residues. The CDR3 nucleotides read TGCAGTGCCCCCGACAATGGGGCCTATAGCAATCAGCCCCAGCATTTT. It yields the protein CSAPDNGAYSNQPQHF.

This clonotype was counted between two and nine times. The V and J genes are TRBV6-1 and TRBJ1-2; D remains unclear. V lost 6 bases and J lost 6, with 14 bases in between. This CDR3 comprises 13 residues. The germline V gene encodes CDR1 MNHNS and CDR2 SASEGT. The CDR3 is CASSPDGEHGYTF. The CDR3 DNA reads TGTGCCAGCAGCCCGGACGGGGAACATGGCTACACCTTC.

This clonotype was counted between two and nine times. One end of the junction does not line up with germline, which may come from a read error. The chain combines TRBV20-1 with TRBJ1-1; D is perhaps TRBD1 (5 bases). CDR3 length: 16 residues. The V gene's germline CDR1 is DFQATT and CDR2 SNEGSKA (reference sequence). CDR3 residues: CSARDRKGTVKTEAFF. CDR3 bases: TGCAGTGCTAGAGATCGGAAAGGGACGGTGAAGACTGAAGCTTTCTTT.

This clonotype was picked up a small number of times. The V call is TRBV5-1, the J call TRBJ2-2, with 10 bases that match TRBD2. The germline CDR1 and CDR2 sequences are SGHRS and YFSETQ. This CDR3 contains 16 residues. After removal of 1 base from V and 5 bases from J, the junction contained 5 bases not matched to a gene. The DNA for the CDR3 is TGCGCCAGCAGCTTGCCAGCGGGAGGGTGGACCGGGGAGCTGTTTTTT. This sequence encodes CASSLPAGGWTGELFF. The entire variable domain, with the rest obtained from reference TRBV5-1 and TRBJ2-2, is as follows: KAGVTQTPRYLIKTRGQQVTLSCSPISGHRSVSWYQQTPGQGLQFLFEYFSETQRNKGNFPGRFSGRQFSNSRSEMNVSTLELGDSALYLCASSLPAGGWTGELFFGEGSRLTVL.

The chain combines TRBV10-3 with TRBJ2-7; D gene unclear. This CDR3 is 12 amino acids long. The germline V and J ends were trimmed by 3 bases and 5 bases, with 8 bases remaining between them. The V gene's germline CDR1 is ENHRY and CDR2 SYGVKD. The CDR3 sequence is CAISERADEQYF. CDR3 nucleotide sequence: TGTGCCATCAGTGAACGGGCGGACGAGCAGTACTTC.

The V call is TRBV11-2, the J call TRBJ1-2; no reliable D call. This CDR3 comprises 14 residues. V lost 5 bases, J lost 5 bases, and 15 bases lay in between. Germline V gene sequence: CDR1 SGHAT, CDR2 FQNNGV. The DNA of the CDR3 is TGTGCCAGCAGCCCCGACGGGGTGGGGTATGGCTACACCTTC. Protein: CASSPDGVGYGYTF. The variable domain in full, completed from reference TRBV11-2 and TRBJ1-2, reads EAGVAQSPRYKIIEKRQSVAFWCNPISGHATLYWYQQILGQGPKLLIQFQNNGVVDDSQLPKDRFSAERLKGVDSTLKIQPAKLEDSAVYLCASSPDGVGYGYTFGSGTRLTVV.

The CDR3 DNA follows: TGTGCCAGCAGCCCAACACGGGACCCATATGGCTACACCTTC. Residues: CASSPTRDPYGYTF. The V and J genes are TRBV11-2 and TRBJ1-2, with D possibly being TRBD1 (5 bases). There are 14 residues in the CDR3. V lost 5 bases to trimming and J lost 5 bases, with 15 bases between them. Germline lookup yields CDR1 SGHAT and CDR2 FQNNGV.

The rearrangement links TRBV19 to TRBJ2-5, with TRBD1 matching over 8 bases. The germline V gene encodes CDR1 LNHDA and CDR2 SQIVND (reference sequence). The CDR3 spans 14 residues. V trimming: 4 bases; J trimming: 5 bases; junction bases outside the gene matches: 6. CDR3 region: CASSRTGRLETQYF. Here the CDR3 DNA reads TGTGCCAGTAGTAGGACAGGGAGGCTGGAGACCCAGTACTTC.

The sample holds a few counts of this clonotype. The V call is TRBV6-1, the J call TRBJ1-1; D remains ambiguous. The CDR3 sequence is 13 residues long. Germline values: CDR1 MNHNS, CDR2 SASEGT. V was clipped by 6 bases and J by 3 bases, with 11 bases between them. CDR3 sequence (DNA): TGTGCCAGCAGCACCCTTGGGTACACTGAAGCTTTCTTT. This codes for CASSTLGYTEAFF.

This clonotype was seen a single time. This chain uses TRBV28 with TRBJ1-5; 7 nucleotides align to TRBD1. There are 13 residues in the CDR3. Germline CDR1 and CDR2: MDHEN and SYDVKM. V lost 7 bases to trimming and J lost 6 bases; unmatched junction nucleotides: 6. In nucleotides, the CDR3 is TGTGCCAGCACTACAGGGGTGGGTCAGCCCCAGCATTTT. Its protein product is CASTTGVGQPQHF.

The CDR3 reads CASSTRTGGRFGPQHF. Written as DNA, the CDR3 is TGTGCCAGTAGTACCAGGACAGGGGGCCGGTTTGGGCCCCAGCATTTT. V usage is TRBV19 and J usage is TRBJ1-5; TRBD1 matches 11 bases. Trimming at V came to 4 bases and at J to 9 bases, leaving 11 bases not matched to a gene. Germline assignment: CDR1 LNHDA and CDR2 SQIVND (reference sequence). The CDR3 length is 16 residues.

The chain uses TRBV19 and TRBJ2-5, with TRBD1 matching over 10 bases. With 4 bases clipped from V and 7 bases from J, the junction kept 12 bases outside the gene matches. Germline assignment: CDR1 LNHDA and CDR2 SQIVND (reference sequence). The CDR3 contains 16 residues. The CDR3 here is CASSTRDRGTQPTQYF. The CDR3 bases are TGTGCCAGTAGTACCAGGGACAGGGGCACCCAACCGACCCAGTACTTC.